This section outlines one T cell receptor beta chain sequence together with its context. In the authors' methods: It was from reference gene primer amplification that nucleated cell counts were estimated. Data came from immunoSEQ multiplex PCR; TCRdb stores just in-frame clones and leaves some out. V, J and clone size reflect that table, while D and trimming were determined from the DNA. The sample has 90,000 to 100,000 clones; about 85% are singletons. The data originate from a study of blood T cell repertoires in COVID-19. Material for sequencing was peripheral blood. The TCR sequence derives from a human donor in a cohort sampled during active COVID-19.

Here the CDR3 reads CASSAQQGLAFYNEQFF. The CDR3 DNA sequence: TGTGCCAGCAGCGCCCAGCAGGGACTAGCGTTCTACAATGAGCAGTTCTTC. The gene calls are TRBV9 and TRBJ2-1, with 10 bases identical to TRBD2. Trimming cost V 3 bases and J 3 bases; bases outside gene matches: 9. Germline CDR1 is SGDLS and CDR2 is YYNGEE. CDR3 length: 17 residues.